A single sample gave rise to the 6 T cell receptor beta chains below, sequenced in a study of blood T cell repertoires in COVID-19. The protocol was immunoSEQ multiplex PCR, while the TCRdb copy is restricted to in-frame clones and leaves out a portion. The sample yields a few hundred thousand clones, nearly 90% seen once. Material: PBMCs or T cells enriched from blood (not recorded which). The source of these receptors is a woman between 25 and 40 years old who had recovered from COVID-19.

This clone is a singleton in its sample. The CDR3 coding sequence is TGTGCCACCAGTGATTTTAGGGGGGGGGAAATGAACACTGAAGCTTTCTTT. It specifies CATSDFRGGEMNTEAFF. The chain uses TRBV24-1 and TRBJ1-1; a possible D gene is TRBD1 (6 bases). V was shortened by 1 base and J by 0 bases, with 14 bases between the two germline ends. Germline V gene lookup returns CDR1 KGHDR and CDR2 SFDVKD. The CDR3 runs to 17 residues.

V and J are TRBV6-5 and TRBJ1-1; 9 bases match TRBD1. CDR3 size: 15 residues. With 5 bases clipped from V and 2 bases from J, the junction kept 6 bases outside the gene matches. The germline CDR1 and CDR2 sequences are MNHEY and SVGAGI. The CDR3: CASSPGTGPNTEAFF. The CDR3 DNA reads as TGTGCCAGCAGTCCCGGGACAGGGCCAAACACTGAAGCTTTCTTT.

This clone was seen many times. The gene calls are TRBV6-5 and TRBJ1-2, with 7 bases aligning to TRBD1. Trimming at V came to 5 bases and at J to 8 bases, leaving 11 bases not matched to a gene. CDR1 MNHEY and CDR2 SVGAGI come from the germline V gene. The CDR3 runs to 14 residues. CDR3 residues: CASSPQGGGRGYTF. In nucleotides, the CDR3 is TGTGCCAGCAGTCCCCAGGGGGGCGGACGGGGCTACACCTTC.

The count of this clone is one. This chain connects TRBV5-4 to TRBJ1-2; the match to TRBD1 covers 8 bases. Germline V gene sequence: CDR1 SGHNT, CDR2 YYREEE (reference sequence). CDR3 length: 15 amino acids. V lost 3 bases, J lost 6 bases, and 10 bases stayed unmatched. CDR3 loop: CASSSAGGAPDGYTF. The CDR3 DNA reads TGTGCCAGCAGCTCGGCAGGGGGCGCTCCCGATGGCTACACCTTC.

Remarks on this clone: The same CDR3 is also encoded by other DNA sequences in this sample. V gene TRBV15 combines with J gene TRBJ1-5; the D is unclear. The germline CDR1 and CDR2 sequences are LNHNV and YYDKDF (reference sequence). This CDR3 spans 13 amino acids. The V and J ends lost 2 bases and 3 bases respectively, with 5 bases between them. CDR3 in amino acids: CATSRQVNQPQHF. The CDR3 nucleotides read TGTGCCACCAGCAGACAGGTCAATCAGCCCCAGCATTTT.

The DNA of the CDR3 is TGTGCCAGCAGCCCCCACAGCGGGGGTTGGTACAATGAGCAGTTCTTC. This gives the protein CASSPHSGGWYNEQFF. The J gene is TRBJ2-1, the V gene TRBV3-1 (or the pseudogene TRBV3-2); 8 bases fit TRBD2. With V trimmed by 4 bases and J by 4 bases, 9 bases remained unmatched. Germline V gene sequence: CDR1 LGHDT, CDR2 YNNKEL (reference sequence). This CDR3 is 16 amino acids long.